This T cell receptor (beta chain) was identified in a study of T cells in localized non-small cell lung cancer. The protocol was immunoSEQ multiplex PCR, while the TCRdb copy is restricted to in-frame clones and leaves out a portion. The sample holds around 29,000 clones, roughly 88% seen once. This clone was seen a handful of times. CDR1 is LNHDA, CDR2 SQIVND, per germline (reference sequence). This CDR3 has 13 residues. V trimming: 7 bases; J trimming: 4 bases; junction bases outside the gene matches: 6. This sample comprised peripheral blood, obtained before any cancer treatment. The chain combines TRBV19 with TRBJ2-5; 7 bases are a match to TRBD1. The source of this sequence is a woman aged 40 to 75 with stage I lung adenocarcinoma. CDR3 protein: CASKGGAGETQYF. CDR3 in DNA: TGTGCCAGTAAAGGGGGCGCGGGAGAGACCCAGTACTTC.